The text below deals with one TCR beta chain. The sample comes from a study of blood T cell repertoires in COVID-19. Study-wide background: T cells, B-cell-depleted T cells, or PBMCs provided the cDNA or gDNA that served as material.

TCRdb's table, derived via immunoSEQ multiplex PCR, lists solely in-frame clones and lacks some. Found here are some 100,000 clones, around 79% of them singletons; the top ten hold roughly 2.7%. This receptor was identified in a man in his forties or fifties with acute or convalescent COVID-19. The sequencing input was peripheral blood.

CDR3 in DNA: TGTGCCACCAGCGGGGGGGCCGGGGGGCACACAGATACGCAGTATTTT. As protein: CATSGGAGGHTDTQYF. The chain carries TRBV24-1 and TRBJ2-3, with TRBD2 matching 8 bases. V lost 7 bases and J lost 2; bases outside the gene matches: 10. Germline values: CDR1 KGHDR, CDR2 SFDVKD. The CDR3 loop spans 16 amino acids.